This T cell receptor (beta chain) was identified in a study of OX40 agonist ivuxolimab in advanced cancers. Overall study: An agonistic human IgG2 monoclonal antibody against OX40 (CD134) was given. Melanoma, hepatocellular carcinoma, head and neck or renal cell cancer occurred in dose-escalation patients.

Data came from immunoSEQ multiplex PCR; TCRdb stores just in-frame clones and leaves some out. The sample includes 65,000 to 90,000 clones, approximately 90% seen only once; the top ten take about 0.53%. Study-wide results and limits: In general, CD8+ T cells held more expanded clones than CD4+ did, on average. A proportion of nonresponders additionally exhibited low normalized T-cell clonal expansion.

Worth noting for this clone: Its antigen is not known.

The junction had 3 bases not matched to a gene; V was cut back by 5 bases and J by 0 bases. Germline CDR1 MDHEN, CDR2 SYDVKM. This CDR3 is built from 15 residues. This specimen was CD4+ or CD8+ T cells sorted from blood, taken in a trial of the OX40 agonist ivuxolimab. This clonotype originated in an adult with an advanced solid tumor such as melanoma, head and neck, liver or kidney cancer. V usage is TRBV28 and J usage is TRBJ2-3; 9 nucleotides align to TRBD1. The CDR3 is CASSTTGGSTDTQYF. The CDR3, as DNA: TGTGCCAGCAGTACGACAGGGGGGAGCACAGATACGCAGTATTTT.